The present TCR beta chain was sequenced within a study of T-cell reconstitution after alpha-beta-depleted transplantation in children. Findings of the study overall: T-cell counts and diversity were attributed mostly to newly produced T cells one year after transplant.

As for this clonotype: Its matching antigen is unknown.

With 0 bases clipped from V and 6 bases from J, the junction kept 4 bases outside the gene matches. CDR3 length: 15 residues. TCRbeta library construction was performed incorporating unique molecular identifiers. TCRdb re-called the PCR reads with MiXCR, one entry per CDR3 protein. Of around 300,000 distinct CDR3 sequences listed, over 20% are singletons. This sample comprised PBMCs, mostly from graft donor cells, obtained 180 days after TCRalphabeta/CD19-depleted stem cell transplant. This receptor was obtained from a male patient between 5 and 17 years old who had a stem cell transplant for acute lymphoblastic leukemia, so the T cells may come from the graft donor. The chain is built from TRBV12-3 or TRBV12-4 and TRBJ2-1; 8 bases agree with TRBD1. The CDR3 loop reads CASSLAGTGLNEQFF. CDR3 bases: TGTGCCAGCAGTTTAGCGGGGACAGGTCTCAATGAGCAGTTCTTC.